This T cell receptor beta chain is drawn from a study of shared clonotypes between healthy human individuals. Note on this clone: Its antigen is still unknown.

The germline V gene encodes CDR1 MDHEN and CDR2 SYDVKM. Between the trimmed V and J ends, which lost 6 bases and 4 bases, there was a span of 15 bases. This CDR3 has 14 residues. Every donor, a Caucasian adult, lived in Nashville, Tennessee. Study-level points and caveats: The four-donor shared clonotypes exceeded non-shared clonotypes in generation probability, with non-shared ones scoring lower.

Profiled with immunoSEQ multiplex PCR; TCRdb holds only in-frame clones, not every one. Altogether under 1,900,000 clones are present, about 98.5% being singletons, with the ten largest covering approximately 0.4%. This TCR was sampled from a man aged 25-45 years in good health. The V call is TRBV28, the J call TRBJ1-2; D is undetermined. Source material: naive CD4+ T cells sorted from blood. The subset: CD45RA+ positively selected. The CDR3 DNA sequence: TGTGCCAGCAGGGCGCCTGGGTCTGGCTATGGCTACACCTTC. It specifies CASRAPGSGYGYTF.